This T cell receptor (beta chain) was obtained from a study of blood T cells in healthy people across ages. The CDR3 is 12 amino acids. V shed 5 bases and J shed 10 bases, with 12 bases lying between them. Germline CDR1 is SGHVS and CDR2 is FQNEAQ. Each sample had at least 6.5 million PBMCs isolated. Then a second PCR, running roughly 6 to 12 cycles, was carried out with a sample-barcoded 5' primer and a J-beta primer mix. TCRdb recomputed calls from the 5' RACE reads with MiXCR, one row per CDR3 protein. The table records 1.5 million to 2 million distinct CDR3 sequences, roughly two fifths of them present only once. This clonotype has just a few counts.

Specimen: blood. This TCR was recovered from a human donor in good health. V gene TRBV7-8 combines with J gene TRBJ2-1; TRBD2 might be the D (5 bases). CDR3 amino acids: CASSLWRSEQFF. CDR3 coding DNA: TGTGCCAGCAGCCTGTGGAGGTCAGAGCAGTTCTTC.